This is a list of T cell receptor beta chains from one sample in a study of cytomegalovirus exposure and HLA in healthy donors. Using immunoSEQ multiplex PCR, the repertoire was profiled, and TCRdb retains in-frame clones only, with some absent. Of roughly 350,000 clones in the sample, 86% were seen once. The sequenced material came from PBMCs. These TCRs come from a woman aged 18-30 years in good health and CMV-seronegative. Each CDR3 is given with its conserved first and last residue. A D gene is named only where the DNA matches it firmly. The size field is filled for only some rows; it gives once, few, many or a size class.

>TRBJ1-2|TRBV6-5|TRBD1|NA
TGTGCCAGCAGTTACTCGGGTCAGGGGGCTGGCTACACCTTC
CASSYSGQGAGYTF
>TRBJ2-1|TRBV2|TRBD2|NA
TGTGCCAGCAGCGCGACTAGCGGGAGTGTGAATGAGCAGTTCTTC
CASSATSGSVNEQFF
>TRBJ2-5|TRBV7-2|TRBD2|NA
TGTGCCAGCAGCTTGGGACTAGCGGGAGTGGAGACCCAGTACTTC
CASSLGLAGVETQYF
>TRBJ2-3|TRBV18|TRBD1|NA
TGTGCCAGCTCTGCCAATGGACAGGGCTGGACAGATACGCAGTATTTT
CASSANGQGWTDTQYF
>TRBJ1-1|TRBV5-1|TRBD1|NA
TGCGCCAGCAGCTTGGAACCCTCCAGGGGGCCCGGCACTGAAGCTTTCTTT
CASSLEPSRGPGTEAFF
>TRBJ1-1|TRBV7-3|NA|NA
TGTGCCAGCAGCCCGAGTCCGTACAACACTGAAGCTTTCTTT
CASSPSPYNTEAFF
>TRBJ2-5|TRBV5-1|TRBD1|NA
TGCGCCAGCAGCTTGGCCGGTGGACAGGGGGCAGAGACCCAGTACTTC
CASSLAGGQGAETQYF
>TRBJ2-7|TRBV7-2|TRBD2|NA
TGTGCCAGCAGCTTAGCACAGACCAGCGGGAGTCTCTACGAGCAGTACTTC
CASSLAQTSGSLYEQYF
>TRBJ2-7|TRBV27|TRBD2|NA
TGTGCCAGCAGTTTATCGTATGTAATAGCGGGAGCCTACGAGCAGTACTTC
CASSLSYVIAGAYEQYF
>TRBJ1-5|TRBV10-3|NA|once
TGTGCCAGCGCTGAAGGGGTCCGGCAGCCCCAGCATTTT
CASAEGVRQPQHF
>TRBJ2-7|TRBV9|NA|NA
TGTGCCAGCAGCGTAGATCCGGTTTCCTACGAGCAGTACTTC
CASSVDPVSYEQYF
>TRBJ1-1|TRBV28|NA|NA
TGTGCCAGCAGGACTCAGGAGGCCACTGAAGCTTTCTTT
CASRTQEATEAFF
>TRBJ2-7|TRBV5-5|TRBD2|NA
TGTGCCAGCAGCAGACTAGCGGGAGCCTACGAGCAGTACTTC
CASSRLAGAYEQYF
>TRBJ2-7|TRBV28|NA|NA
TGTGCCAGCAGGAACCTCGACAGACCTTACGAGCAGTACTTC
CASRNLDRPYEQYF
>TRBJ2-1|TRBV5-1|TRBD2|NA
TGCGCCAGCAGCTTGGCCGGGCGGGAGGGCCTCGATGAGCAGTTCTTC
CASSLAGREGLDEQFF
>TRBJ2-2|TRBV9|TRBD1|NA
TGTGCCAGCAGCGCTATACCGGGACAGACCAACACCGGGGAGCTGTTTTTT
CASSAIPGQTNTGELFF
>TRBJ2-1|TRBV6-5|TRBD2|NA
TGTGCCAGCCATCCGGGAGGGCCCTGGAATGAGCAGTTCTTC
CASHPGGPWNEQFF
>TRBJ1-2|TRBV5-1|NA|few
TGCGCCAGCAGCTTGGCGGACTATGGCTACACCTTC
CASSLADYGYTF
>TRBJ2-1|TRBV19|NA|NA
TGTGCCAGTAGTATATCCGTGGAGCAGTTCTTC
CASSISVEQFF
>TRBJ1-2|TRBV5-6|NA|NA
TGTGCCAGCAGCTTGGATGGGAGAGGTGGCTACACCTTC
CASSLDGRGGYTF
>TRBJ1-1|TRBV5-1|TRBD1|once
TGCGCCAGCAGCTTGGTGGGGACAGGCAACACTGAAGCTTTCTTT
CASSLVGTGNTEAFF
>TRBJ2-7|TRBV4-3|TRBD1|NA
TGCGCCAGCAGCCAAGATTTAGACAGGGGGAGGGACGAGCAGTACTTC
CASSQDLDRGRDEQYF
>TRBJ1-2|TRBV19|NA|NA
TGTGCCAGTAAGGCAGGGCCTCTCTATGGCTACACCTTC
CASKAGPLYGYTF
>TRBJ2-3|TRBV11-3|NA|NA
TGTGCCAGCAGCTCGGACTCCACAGATACGCAGTATTTT
CASSSDSTDTQYF
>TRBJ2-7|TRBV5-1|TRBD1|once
TGCGCCAGCAGGGCGACAGGGGAGACCTACGAGCAGTACTTC
CASRATGETYEQYF
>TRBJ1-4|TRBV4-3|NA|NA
TGCGCCAGCAGCCAAGCTGAGGCGGGGTTAGAAAAACTGTTTTTT
CASSQAEAGLEKLFF
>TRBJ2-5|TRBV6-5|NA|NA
TGTGCCAGCAGTTATACAGAGGAGACCCAGTACTTC
CASSYTEETQYF
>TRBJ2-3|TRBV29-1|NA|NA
TGCAGCGTTGAAGAGTGGCGGGATACGCAGTATTTT
CSVEEWRDTQYF
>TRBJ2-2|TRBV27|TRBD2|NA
TGTGCCAGCAGCACACATAGCGGGATGGGCGGGGAGCTGTTTTTT
CASSTHSGMGGELFF
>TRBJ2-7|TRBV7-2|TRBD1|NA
TGTGCCAGCAGCTCCAGTGGGACAGGGGTGTCCGAGCAGTACTTC
CASSSSGTGVSEQYF
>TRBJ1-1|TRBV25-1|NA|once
TGTGCCAGCAGGCACAACCAGAACACTGAAGCTTTCTTT
CASRHNQNTEAFF
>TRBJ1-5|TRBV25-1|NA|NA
TGTGCCAGCAGCACTGACAGTGGCAATCAGCCCCAGCATTTT
CASSTDSGNQPQHF
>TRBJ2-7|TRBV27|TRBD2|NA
TGTGCCAGCAGTTACGGGACTAGCGGCTACGAGCAGTACTTC
CASSYGTSGYEQYF
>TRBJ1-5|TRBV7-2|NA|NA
TGTGCCAGCAGCCCCTCTCCGACTGAGGTGGTTCAGCCCCAGCATTTT
CASSPSPTEVVQPQHF
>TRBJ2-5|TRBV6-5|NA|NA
TGTGCCAGCAGTTACGCGTGGACAGCCTCACAAGAGACCCAGTACTTC
CASSYAWTASQETQYF
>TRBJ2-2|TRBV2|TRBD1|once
TGTGCCAGCAGTGAAGCGCTTCGGCAGGGGGCATATACCGGGGAGCTGTTTTTT
CASSEALRQGAYTGELFF
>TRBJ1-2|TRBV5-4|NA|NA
TGTGCCAGCAGCTTGAGTCGGGATCCCCTATATAGGGATGGCTACACCTTC
CASSLSRDPLYRDGYTF
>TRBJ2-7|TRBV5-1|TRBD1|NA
TGCGCCAGCAGCTTTACCTCCGGGACAGCCTCCTACGAGCAGTACTTC
CASSFTSGTASYEQYF
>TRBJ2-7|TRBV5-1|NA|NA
TGCGCTAGCAGCTTCTCTAGCGCGGGATCGGGGTACGAGCAGTACTTC
CASSFSSAGSGYEQYF
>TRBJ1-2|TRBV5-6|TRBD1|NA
TGTGCCAGCAGCTTGGAGGCAGGGGGTGGCTACACCTTC
CASSLEAGGGYTF
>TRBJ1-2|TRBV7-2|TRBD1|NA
TGTGCCAGCAGCCCGACAGGGGGCTATGGCTACACCTTC
CASSPTGGYGYTF
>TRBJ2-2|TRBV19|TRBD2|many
TGTGCCAGTAGATCGTTAGCGGGAGCCACAACCGGGGAGCTGTTTTTT
CASRSLAGATTGELFF
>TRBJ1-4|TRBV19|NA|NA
TGTGCCAGTAGTATGTTTCTAGTCGGTGTGAGGGTGGATGAAAAACTGTTTTTT
CASSMFLVGVRVDEKLFF
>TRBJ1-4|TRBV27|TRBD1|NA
TGTGCCAGCAGTTCCGCAGGGGGCCTGGAGGAAAAACTGTTTTTT
CASSSAGGLEEKLFF
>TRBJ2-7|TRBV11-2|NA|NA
TGTGCCAGCAGCCCTAGACCCGACCACTACGAGCAGTACTTC
CASSPRPDHYEQYF
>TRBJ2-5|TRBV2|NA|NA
TGTGCCAGCAGTGGCCCAGAGGGAGTCAATCAAGAGACCCAGTACTTC
CASSGPEGVNQETQYF
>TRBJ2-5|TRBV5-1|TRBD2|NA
TGCGCCAGCAGCTTGGATGGGGGAGGGCCTGGAGAGACCCAGTACTTC
CASSLDGGGPGETQYF
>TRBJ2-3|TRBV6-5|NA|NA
TGTGCCAGCCAGGCTGCGGGACCTAGCACAGATACGCAGTATTTT
CASQAAGPSTDTQYF
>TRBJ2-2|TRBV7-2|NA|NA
TGTGCCAGCAGGAGAGCCGGGGAGCTGTTTTTT
CASRRAGELFF
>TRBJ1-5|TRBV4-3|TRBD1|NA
TGCGCCAGCAGCCAGGACAGGGGGGCGGCTAGCAATCAGCCCCAGCATTTT
CASSQDRGAASNQPQHF